The following is a T cell receptor (beta chain) sequence with its context. Clones were read by immunoSEQ multiplex PCR, and TCRdb kept only the in-frame ones, dropping some. The sample has under 90,000 clones, 80% to 95% seen once; the top ten hold 3.7%. The entry originates in a study of T cell changes during pregnancy in multiple sclerosis. CDR1 and CDR2 (germline): KGHSH, LQKENI. CDR3 length equals 13 residues. Trimming removed 6 bases at V and 1 base at J, with 8 bases between. The starting material was peripheral blood, obtained after pregnancy. This receptor was obtained from a female donor in good health, enrolled as a control in a pregnancy study. J is TRBJ2-3 and V is TRBV18, with D perhaps matching TRBD1 (5 bases). The CDR3 sequence is CASSKGGTDTQYF. CDR3 nucleotides: TGTGCCAGCTCGAAAGGGGGCACAGATACGCAGTATTTT.